This is a list of T cell receptor beta chains from one sample in a study of monozygotic twins with cystic fibrosis. Method: immunoSEQ multiplex PCR; TCRdb's copy keeps in-frame clones and lacks some. The profile shows 35,000 or so clones, 84% of them singletons. The sample was blood. Receptor source: a girl aged 2-10 years with cystic fibrosis. Both conserved end residues are part of each CDR3. The D gene is left open where the match is weak. Expanded clones get a size class; other rows say once, few or many, or leave the size out.

j_call: TRBJ1-1
clone_size: few
v_call: TRBV7-9
d_call: NA
cdr3_aa: CASSGQNTEAFF
cdr3_nt: TGTGCCAGCAGCGGACAGAACACTGAAGCTTTCTTT

j_call: TRBJ1-1
clone_size: NA
v_call: TRBV5-1
d_call: NA
cdr3_aa: CASSLVSVSKNTEAFF
cdr3_nt: TGCGCCAGCAGCTTGGTTTCTGTATCTAAGAACACTGAAGCTTTCTTT

j_call: TRBJ1-1
clone_size: once
v_call: TRBV7-2
d_call: TRBD1
cdr3_aa: CASSLQGVMNTEAFF
cdr3_nt: TGTGCCAGCAGCTTGCAGGGGGTTATGAACACTGAAGCTTTCTTT

j_call: TRBJ2-2
clone_size: NA
v_call: TRBV6-5
d_call: NA
cdr3_aa: CASSWRTPIGELFF
cdr3_nt: TGTGCCAGCAGTTGGCGGACACCCATCGGGGAGCTGTTTTTT

j_call: TRBJ2-7
clone_size: few
v_call: TRBV7-6
d_call: TRBD2
cdr3_aa: CASSLALGGRYEQYF
cdr3_nt: TGTGCCAGCAGCTTAGCGCTGGGGGGGAGGTACGAGCAGTACTTC

j_call: TRBJ2-7
clone_size: NA
v_call: TRBV12-2
d_call: NA
cdr3_aa: CASRLTPLPGTYYEQYF
cdr3_nt: TGTGCAAGTCGCTTAACCCCTCTACCCGGGACTTACTACGAGCAGTACTTC

j_call: TRBJ2-7
clone_size: NA
v_call: TRBV7-2
d_call: NA
cdr3_aa: CASSLDGSSYEQYF
cdr3_nt: TGTGCCAGCAGCTTAGATGGCAGTTCCTACGAGCAGTACTTC

j_call: TRBJ2-1
clone_size: NA
v_call: TRBV27
d_call: NA
cdr3_aa: CASSSPEFSYNEQFF
cdr3_nt: TGTGCCAGCAGTTCGCCTGAATTCTCCTACAATGAGCAGTTCTTC

j_call: TRBJ1-1
clone_size: NA
v_call: TRBV27
d_call: TRBD1
cdr3_aa: CASSNRGWDTEAFF
cdr3_nt: TGTGCCAGCAGTAACAGGGGCTGGGACACTGAAGCTTTCTTT

j_call: TRBJ2-2
clone_size: NA
v_call: TRBV7-6
d_call: TRBD2
cdr3_aa: CASSPSGGALTGELFF
cdr3_nt: TGTGCCAGCAGTCCGAGCGGGGGGGCCCTGACCGGGGAGCTGTTTTTT

j_call: TRBJ2-3
clone_size: NA
v_call: TRBV29-1
d_call: NA
cdr3_aa: CSVGDRSRSPDTQYF
cdr3_nt: TGCAGCGTCGGCGATCGATCGAGGAGCCCAGATACGCAGTATTTT

j_call: TRBJ1-4
clone_size: NA
v_call: TRBV25-1
d_call: NA
cdr3_aa: CASSEFGGGTNEKLFF
cdr3_nt: TGTGCCAGCAGTGAATTCGGGGGAGGGACTAATGAAAAACTGTTTTTT

j_call: TRBJ1-1
clone_size: NA
v_call: TRBV30
d_call: NA
cdr3_aa: CAWSLLNTEAFF
cdr3_nt: TGTGCCTGGAGTTTGTTGAACACTGAAGCTTTCTTT

j_call: TRBJ2-3
clone_size: NA
v_call: TRBV11-3
d_call: TRBD2
cdr3_aa: CASSLKTSGGADTQYF
cdr3_nt: TGTGCCAGCAGCCTCAAGACTAGCGGGGGGGCAGATACGCAGTATTTT

j_call: TRBJ1-2
clone_size: NA
v_call: TRBV6-5
d_call: TRBD1
cdr3_aa: CASSFRQGLGYTF
cdr3_nt: TGTGCCAGCAGTTTTCGACAGGGGCTTGGCTACACCTTC

j_call: TRBJ1-5
clone_size: NA
v_call: TRBV25-1
d_call: NA
cdr3_aa: CASSDGGVGNQPQHF
cdr3_nt: TGTGCCAGCAGTGATGGTGGGGTGGGCAATCAGCCCCAGCATTTT

j_call: TRBJ1-2
clone_size: NA
v_call: TRBV19
d_call: NA
cdr3_aa: CASSSPDGLTNYGYTF
cdr3_nt: TGTGCCAGTAGTTCTCCGGACGGACTTACTAACTATGGCTACACCTTC

j_call: TRBJ1-2
clone_size: NA
v_call: TRBV27
d_call: TRBD1
cdr3_aa: CASSFAGTGANGYTF
cdr3_nt: TGTGCCAGCAGCTTCGCAGGGACAGGGGCCAATGGCTACACCTTC

j_call: TRBJ2-3
clone_size: NA
v_call: TRBV2
d_call: NA
cdr3_aa: CASSSTDTQYF
cdr3_nt: TGTGCCAGCAGTTCCACAGATACGCAGTATTTT

j_call: TRBJ2-5
clone_size: NA
v_call: TRBV4-2
d_call: NA
cdr3_aa: CASSQGHLQETQYF
cdr3_nt: TGTGCCAGCAGCCAAGGACACTTACAAGAGACCCAGTACTTC

j_call: TRBJ1-1
clone_size: NA
v_call: TRBV5-6
d_call: NA
cdr3_aa: CASSRGRNEAFF
cdr3_nt: TGTGCCAGCAGTCGCGGACGGAATGAAGCTTTCTTT

j_call: TRBJ2-7
clone_size: NA
v_call: TRBV6-1
d_call: NA
cdr3_aa: CASVGQARAYEQYF
cdr3_nt: TGTGCCAGCGTAGGGCAGGCACGAGCCTACGAGCAGTACTTC

j_call: TRBJ2-7
clone_size: NA
v_call: TRBV30
d_call: TRBD2
cdr3_aa: CAWSVLAGVYF
cdr3_nt: TGTGCCTGGAGTGTACTAGCGGGGGTTTACTTC

j_call: TRBJ1-1
clone_size: NA
v_call: TRBV7-7
d_call: NA
cdr3_aa: CASSLRGDTEAFF
cdr3_nt: TGTGCCAGCAGCTTACGGGGGGACACTGAAGCTTTCTTT

j_call: TRBJ2-1
clone_size: NA
v_call: TRBV18
d_call: NA
cdr3_aa: CASSPQGGSNEQFF
cdr3_nt: TGTGCCAGCTCACCACAGGGGGGGAGCAATGAGCAGTTCTTC

j_call: TRBJ2-1
clone_size: NA
v_call: TRBV27
d_call: NA
cdr3_aa: CASTAVAWSYNEQFF
cdr3_nt: TGTGCCAGCACCGCGGTCGCGTGGAGCTACAATGAGCAGTTCTTC

j_call: TRBJ2-7
clone_size: NA
v_call: TRBV6-6
d_call: NA
cdr3_aa: CASSYPRGEQYF
cdr3_nt: TGTGCCAGCAGTTACCCGAGGGGCGAGCAGTACTTC

j_call: TRBJ1-2
clone_size: NA
v_call: TRBV11-1
d_call: NA
cdr3_aa: CASLHGYTF
cdr3_nt: TGTGCCAGCCTACATGGCTACACCTTC

j_call: TRBJ1-3
clone_size: few
v_call: TRBV2
d_call: NA
cdr3_aa: CASSELGRLNTIYF
cdr3_nt: TGTGCCAGCAGTGAACTCGGACGGTTAAACACCATATATTTT

j_call: TRBJ1-6
clone_size: few
v_call: TRBV2
d_call: TRBD1
cdr3_aa: CASSSTGVSPLHF
cdr3_nt: TGTGCCAGCAGTTCGACAGGGGTCTCACCCCTCCACTTT

j_call: TRBJ1-6
clone_size: NA
v_call: TRBV5-1
d_call: TRBD1
cdr3_aa: CASSLVETGLGSPLHF
cdr3_nt: TGCGCCAGCAGCTTGGTGGAGACAGGGTTGGGTTCACCCCTCCACTTT

j_call: TRBJ1-4
clone_size: NA
v_call: TRBV29-1
d_call: NA
cdr3_aa: CSVEWRANEKLFF
cdr3_nt: TGCAGCGTTGAGTGGAGGGCCAATGAAAAACTGTTTTTT

j_call: TRBJ2-7
clone_size: NA
v_call: TRBV30
d_call: NA
cdr3_aa: CAWSRSYYEQYF
cdr3_nt: TGTGCCTGGAGTCGGTCTTACTACGAGCAGTACTTC

j_call: TRBJ2-1
clone_size: NA
v_call: TRBV25-1
d_call: TRBD2
cdr3_aa: CASSDDGGSWNEQFF
cdr3_nt: TGTGCCAGCAGTGACGACGGGGGGAGTTGGAATGAGCAGTTCTTC

j_call: TRBJ1-5
clone_size: NA
v_call: TRBV30
d_call: NA
cdr3_aa: CAWSEGLSSQPQHF
cdr3_nt: TGTGCCTGGAGTGAGGGCTTATCCTCACAGCCCCAGCATTTT

j_call: TRBJ2-1
clone_size: once
v_call: TRBV30
d_call: TRBD1
cdr3_aa: CAFNTRDRGRYEQFF
cdr3_nt: TGTGCCTTTAACACCCGGGACAGGGGGCGATATGAGCAGTTCTTC

j_call: TRBJ2-3
clone_size: NA
v_call: TRBV9
d_call: TRBD2
cdr3_aa: CASSGDGGADTQYF
cdr3_nt: TGTGCCAGCAGCGGGGACGGGGGGGCAGATACGCAGTATTTT

j_call: TRBJ2-1
clone_size: NA
v_call: TRBV5-1
d_call: TRBD2
cdr3_aa: CASSLASGGAPNEQFF
cdr3_nt: TGCGCCAGCAGCTTGGCGAGCGGGGGGGCCCCCAATGAGCAGTTCTTC

j_call: TRBJ1-5
clone_size: NA
v_call: TRBV7-3
d_call: NA
cdr3_aa: CASSRWVVRSSNQPQHF
cdr3_nt: TGTGCCAGCAGCCGCTGGGTGGTGCGCTCTAGCAATCAGCCCCAGCATTTT

j_call: TRBJ1-6
clone_size: NA
v_call: TRBV19
d_call: NA
cdr3_aa: CASNTGELNSPLHF
cdr3_nt: TGTGCCAGTAACACGGGGGAACTTAATTCACCCCTCCACTTT

j_call: TRBJ1-1
clone_size: NA
v_call: TRBV6-1
d_call: NA
cdr3_aa: CASSESSNGGAFF
cdr3_nt: TGTGCCAGCAGTGAAAGCAGTAATGGTGGGGCTTTCTTT

j_call: TRBJ1-2
clone_size: few
v_call: TRBV5-4
d_call: NA
cdr3_aa: CASSLDDIGGYTF
cdr3_nt: TGTGCCAGCAGCTTGGACGATATCGGGGGCTACACCTTC

j_call: TRBJ1-2
clone_size: NA
v_call: TRBV1
d_call: NA
cdr3_aa: CTSSQVKTLNNNYGYTF
cdr3_nt: TGCACCAGCAGCCAAGTCAAGACTCTTAACAATAACTATGGCTACACCTTC

j_call: TRBJ2-5
clone_size: NA
v_call: TRBV5-1
d_call: TRBD2
cdr3_aa: CASTYGTIKETQYF
cdr3_nt: TGCGCCAGCACCTACGGGACTATCAAAGAGACCCAGTACTTC

j_call: TRBJ1-1
clone_size: NA
v_call: TRBV20-1
d_call: TRBD1
cdr3_aa: CSARRTGEAFF
cdr3_nt: TGCAGTGCTAGGAGGACAGGGGAAGCTTTCTTT

j_call: TRBJ1-5
clone_size: NA
v_call: TRBV5-6
d_call: NA
cdr3_aa: CASSLIGGNQPQHF
cdr3_nt: TGTGCCAGCAGCCTTATAGGAGGTAATCAGCCCCAGCATTTT

j_call: TRBJ2-7
clone_size: NA
v_call: TRBV5-6
d_call: NA
cdr3_aa: CASSTSPGLEQYF
cdr3_nt: TGTGCCAGCAGCACCTCCCCAGGGCTCGAGCAGTACTTC

j_call: TRBJ1-2
clone_size: few
v_call: TRBV30
d_call: TRBD1
cdr3_aa: CAWNPVLRQGAYGYTF
cdr3_nt: TGTGCCTGGAACCCCGTACTTCGACAGGGGGCCTATGGCTACACCTTC

j_call: TRBJ2-2
clone_size: NA
v_call: TRBV11-3
d_call: TRBD1
cdr3_aa: CASSSRGSNTGELFF
cdr3_nt: TGTGCCAGCAGCTCCAGGGGGTCGAACACCGGGGAGCTGTTTTTT

j_call: TRBJ1-6
clone_size: NA
v_call: TRBV30
d_call: NA
cdr3_aa: CAWSVQSYNSPLHF
cdr3_nt: TGTGCCTGGAGTGTACAGTCCTATAATTCACCCCTCCACTTT

j_call: TRBJ2-1
clone_size: NA
v_call: TRBV5-6
d_call: NA
cdr3_aa: CASSLSWGQGGEQFF
cdr3_nt: TGTGCCAGCAGCTTGTCTTGGGGCCAGGGTGGTGAGCAGTTCTTC

j_call: TRBJ2-3
clone_size: NA
v_call: TRBV29-1
d_call: NA
cdr3_aa: CSVGATSTDTQYF
cdr3_nt: TGCAGCGTTGGCGCGACTAGCACAGATACGCAGTATTTT

j_call: TRBJ2-7
clone_size: NA
v_call: TRBV23-1
d_call: NA
cdr3_aa: CASSQSRADEQYF
cdr3_nt: TGCGCCAGCAGTCAATCGAGGGCCGACGAGCAGTACTTC

j_call: TRBJ1-1
clone_size: NA
v_call: TRBV5-1
d_call: NA
cdr3_aa: CASSLRAGLSAEAFF
cdr3_nt: TGCGCCAGCAGCTTGCGTGCAGGGCTCTCAGCTGAAGCTTTCTTT

j_call: TRBJ1-2
clone_size: NA
v_call: TRBV30
d_call: NA
cdr3_aa: CAWTGLIYGGYTF
cdr3_nt: TGTGCCTGGACGGGACTCATCTACGGGGGCTACACCTTC

j_call: TRBJ1-6
clone_size: NA
v_call: TRBV25-1
d_call: NA
cdr3_aa: CASSELGAPFSSPLHF
cdr3_nt: TGTGCCAGCAGTGAATTAGGCGCTCCTTTCAGTTCACCCCTCCACTTT

j_call: TRBJ2-1
clone_size: NA
v_call: TRBV7-9
d_call: NA
cdr3_aa: CASSPPTDNEQFF
cdr3_nt: TGTGCCAGCAGCCCGCCGACAGACAATGAGCAGTTCTTC

j_call: TRBJ1-6
clone_size: NA
v_call: TRBV2
d_call: NA
cdr3_aa: CASISSPNSPLHF
cdr3_nt: TGTGCCAGCATATCCTCGCCAAATTCACCCCTCCACTTT